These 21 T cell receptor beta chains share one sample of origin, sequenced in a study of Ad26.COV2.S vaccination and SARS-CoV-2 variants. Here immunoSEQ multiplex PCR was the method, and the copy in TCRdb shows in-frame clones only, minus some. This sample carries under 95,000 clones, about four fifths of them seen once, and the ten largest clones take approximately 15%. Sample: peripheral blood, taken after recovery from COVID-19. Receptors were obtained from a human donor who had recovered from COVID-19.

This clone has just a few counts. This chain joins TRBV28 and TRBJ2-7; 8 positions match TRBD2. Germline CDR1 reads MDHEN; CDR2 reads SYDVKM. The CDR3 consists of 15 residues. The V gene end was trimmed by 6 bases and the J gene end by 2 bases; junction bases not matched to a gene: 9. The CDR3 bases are TGTGCCAGCAGGGAAGCGGGAGTAAACACCTACGAGCAGTACTTC. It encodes CASREAGVNTYEQYF. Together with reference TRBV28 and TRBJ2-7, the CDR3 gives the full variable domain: DVKVTQSSRYLVKRTGEKVFLECVQDMDHENMFWYRQDPGLGLRLIYFSYDVKMKEKGDIPEGYSVSREKKERFSLILESASTNQTSMYLCASREAGVNTYEQYFGPGTRLTVT.

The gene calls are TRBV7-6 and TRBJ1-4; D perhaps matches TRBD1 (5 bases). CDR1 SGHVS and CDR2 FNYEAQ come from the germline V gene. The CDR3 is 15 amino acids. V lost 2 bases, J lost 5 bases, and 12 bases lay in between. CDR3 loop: CASSLMLGVNEKLFF. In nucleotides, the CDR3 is TGTGCCAGCAGCTTAATGCTAGGGGTAAATGAAAAACTGTTTTTT.

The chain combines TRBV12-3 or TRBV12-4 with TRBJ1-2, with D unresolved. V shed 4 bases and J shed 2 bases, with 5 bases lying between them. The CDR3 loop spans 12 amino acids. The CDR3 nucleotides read TGTGCCAGCAGTTCGGACAACTATGGCTACACCTTC. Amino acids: CASSSDNYGYTF.

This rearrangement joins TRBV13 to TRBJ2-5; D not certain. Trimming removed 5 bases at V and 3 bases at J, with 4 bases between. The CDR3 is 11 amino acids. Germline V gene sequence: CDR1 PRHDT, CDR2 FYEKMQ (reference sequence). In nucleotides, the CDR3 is TGTGCCAGCAGCGTTAAAGAGACCCAGTACTTC. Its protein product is CASSVKETQYF.

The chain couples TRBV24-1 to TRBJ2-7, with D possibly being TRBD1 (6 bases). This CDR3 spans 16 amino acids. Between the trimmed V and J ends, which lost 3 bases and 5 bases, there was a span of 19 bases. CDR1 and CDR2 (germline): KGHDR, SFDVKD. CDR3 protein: CATSDRGGTPRDEQYF. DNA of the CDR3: TGTGCCACCAGTGATCGAGGGGGTACCCCCCGGGACGAGCAGTACTTC.

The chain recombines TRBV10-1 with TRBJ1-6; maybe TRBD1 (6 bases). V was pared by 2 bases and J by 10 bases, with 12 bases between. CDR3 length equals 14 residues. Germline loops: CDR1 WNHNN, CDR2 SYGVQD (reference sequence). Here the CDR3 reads CASSEEQGTSPLHF. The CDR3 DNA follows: TGCGCCAGCAGTGAGGAACAGGGAACATCACCCCTCCACTTT.

The CDR3 protein is CASHKQDPNTGELFF. DNA of the CDR3: TGTGCCAGCCATAAACAGGACCCGAACACCGGGGAGCTGTTTTTT. The V and J genes are TRBV28 and TRBJ2-2; D may be TRBD1 (5 bases). The CDR3 is 15 amino acids. V lost 8 bases and J 0 bases, leaving 13 bases between the germline ends. Germline assignment: CDR1 MDHEN and CDR2 SYDVKM.

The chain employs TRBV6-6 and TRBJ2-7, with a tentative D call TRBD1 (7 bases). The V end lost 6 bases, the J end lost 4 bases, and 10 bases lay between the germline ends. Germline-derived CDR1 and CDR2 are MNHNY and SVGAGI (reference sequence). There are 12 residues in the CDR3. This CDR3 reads CASRQGGYEQYF. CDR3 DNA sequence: TGTGCCAGCAGGCAGGGGGGTTACGAGCAGTACTTC.

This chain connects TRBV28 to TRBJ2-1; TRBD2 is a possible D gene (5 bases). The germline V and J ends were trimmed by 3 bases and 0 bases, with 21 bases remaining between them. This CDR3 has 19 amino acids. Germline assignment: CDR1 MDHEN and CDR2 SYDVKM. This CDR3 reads CASSFLGLAAASSYNEQFF. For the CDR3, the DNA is TGTGCCAGCAGTTTTCTCGGGCTAGCCGCCGCTAGCTCCTACAATGAGCAGTTCTTC.

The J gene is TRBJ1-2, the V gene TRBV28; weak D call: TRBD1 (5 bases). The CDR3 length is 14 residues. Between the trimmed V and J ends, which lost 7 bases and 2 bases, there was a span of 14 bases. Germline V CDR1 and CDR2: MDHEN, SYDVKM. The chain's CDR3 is CASKGQAPNYGYTF. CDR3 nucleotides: TGTGCCAGCAAGGGGCAGGCTCCGAACTATGGCTACACCTTC.

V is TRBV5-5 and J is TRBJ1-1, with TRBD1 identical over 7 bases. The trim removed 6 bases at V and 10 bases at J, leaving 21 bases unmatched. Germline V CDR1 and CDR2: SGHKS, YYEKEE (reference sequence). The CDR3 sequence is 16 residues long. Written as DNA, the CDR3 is TGTGCCAGCACCCTTACCGGGACAGCCATGAGAGGGGGAGCTTTCTTT. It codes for CASTLTGTAMRGGAFF.

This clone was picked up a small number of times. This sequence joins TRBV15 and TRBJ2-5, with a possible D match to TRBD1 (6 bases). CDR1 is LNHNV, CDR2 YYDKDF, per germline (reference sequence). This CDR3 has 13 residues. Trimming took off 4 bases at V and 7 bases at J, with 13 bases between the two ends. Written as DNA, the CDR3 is TGTGCCACCAGCATAGACAGGACTGGGACCCAGTACTTC. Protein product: CATSIDRTGTQYF.

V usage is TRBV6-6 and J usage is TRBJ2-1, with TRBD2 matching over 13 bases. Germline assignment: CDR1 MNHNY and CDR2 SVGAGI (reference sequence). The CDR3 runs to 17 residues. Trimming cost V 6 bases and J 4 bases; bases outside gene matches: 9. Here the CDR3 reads CASSRRLAGGNYNEQFF. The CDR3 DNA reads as TGTGCCAGCAGCCGAAGACTAGCGGGAGGAAATTACAATGAGCAGTTCTTC.

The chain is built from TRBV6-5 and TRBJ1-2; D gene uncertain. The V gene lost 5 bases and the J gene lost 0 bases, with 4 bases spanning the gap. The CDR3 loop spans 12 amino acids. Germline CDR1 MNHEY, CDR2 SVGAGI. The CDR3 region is CASSHPNYGYTF. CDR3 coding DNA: TGTGCCAGCAGTCACCCTAACTATGGCTACACCTTC.

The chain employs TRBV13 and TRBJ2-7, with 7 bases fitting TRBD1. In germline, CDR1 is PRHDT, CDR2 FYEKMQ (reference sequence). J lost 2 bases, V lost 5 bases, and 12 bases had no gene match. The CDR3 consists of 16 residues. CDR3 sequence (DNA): TGTGCCAGCAGCCACCAGAGGGGGCCGGGCACCTACGAGCAGTACTTC. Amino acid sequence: CASSHQRGPGTYEQYF.

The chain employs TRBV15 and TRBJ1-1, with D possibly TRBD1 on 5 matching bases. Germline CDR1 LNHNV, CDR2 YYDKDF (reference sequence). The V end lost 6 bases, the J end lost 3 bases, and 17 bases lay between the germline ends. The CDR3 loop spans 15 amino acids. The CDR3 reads CATRLGSLQDTEAFF. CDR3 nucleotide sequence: TGTGCCACCAGACTCGGGAGCTTACAGGACACTGAAGCTTTCTTT.

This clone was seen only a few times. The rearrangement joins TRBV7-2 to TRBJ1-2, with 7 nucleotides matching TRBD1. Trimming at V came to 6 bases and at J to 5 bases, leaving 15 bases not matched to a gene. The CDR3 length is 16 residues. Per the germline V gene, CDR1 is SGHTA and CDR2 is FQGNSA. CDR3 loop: CASRPQTGSGLYGYTF. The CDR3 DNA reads TGTGCCAGCAGACCTCAGACAGGGTCGGGACTTTATGGCTACACCTTC.

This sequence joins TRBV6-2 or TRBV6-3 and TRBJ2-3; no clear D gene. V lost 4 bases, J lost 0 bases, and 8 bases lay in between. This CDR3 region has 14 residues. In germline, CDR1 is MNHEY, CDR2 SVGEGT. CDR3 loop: CASSSRRSTDTQYF. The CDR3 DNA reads TGTGCCAGCAGTTCTCGACGGAGCACAGATACGCAGTATTTT.

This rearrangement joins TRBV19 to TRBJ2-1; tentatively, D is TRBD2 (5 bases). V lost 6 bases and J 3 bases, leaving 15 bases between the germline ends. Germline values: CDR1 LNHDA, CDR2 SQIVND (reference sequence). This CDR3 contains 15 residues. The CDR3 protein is CASSLVGEFYNEQFF. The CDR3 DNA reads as TGTGCCAGTAGCCTAGTGGGAGAATTCTACAATGAGCAGTTCTTC.

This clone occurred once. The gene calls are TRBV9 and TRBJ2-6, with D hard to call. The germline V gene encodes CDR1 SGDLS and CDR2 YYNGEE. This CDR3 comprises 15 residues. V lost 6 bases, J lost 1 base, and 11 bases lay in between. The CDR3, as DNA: TGTGCCAGCACCTCCTCCGGGTCTGGGGCCAACGTCCTGACTTTC. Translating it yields CASTSSGSGANVLTF.

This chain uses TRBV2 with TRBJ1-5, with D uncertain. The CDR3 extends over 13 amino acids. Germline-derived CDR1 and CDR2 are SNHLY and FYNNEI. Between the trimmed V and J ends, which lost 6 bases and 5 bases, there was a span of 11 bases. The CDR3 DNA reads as TGTGCCAGCAGGTCTCTAGGGTATCAGCCCCAGCATTTT. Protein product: CASRSLGYQPQHF.